The rows below give T cell receptor beta chains drawn from one sample of a study of human versus mouse CDR3 diversity and MHC coevolution. The protocol was immunoSEQ multiplex PCR, while the TCRdb copy is restricted to in-frame clones and leaves out a portion. The table shows roughly 80,000 clones, with around 92% occurring only once. Material: naive CD4+ T cells from blood. The receptor set was obtained from a person aged 30 to 70 in good health. CDR3s include the opening cysteine and the closing phenylalanine or tryptophan. A D gene is named only where the DNA matches it firmly. Some rows have no size entry. The others give once, few or many, or a class for an expanded clone.

D: TRBD2
V: TRBV6-1
length: 13
J: TRBJ2-7
size: .
DNA: TGTGCCAGCGCGCCGGGGGGATACTACGAGCAGTACTTC
CDR3: CASAPGGYYEQYF

D: TRBD2
V: TRBV2
length: 15
J: TRBJ2-1
size: .
DNA: TGTGCCAGCAGTCTAAGCGGGACCCTGTACAATGAGCAGTTCTTC
CDR3: CASSLSGTLYNEQFF

D: .
V: TRBV19
length: 14
J: TRBJ1-2
size: few
DNA: TGTGCCAGTAGTATAGTTATGAGGCCCCAGGGCTACACCTTC
CDR3: CASSIVMRPQGYTF

D: TRBD2
V: TRBV19
length: 16
J: TRBJ2-2
size: .
DNA: TGTGCCAGTAGTATGGGACTAGCGGAGAACACCGGGGAGCTGTTTTTT
CDR3: CASSMGLAENTGELFF

D: TRBD1
V: TRBV6-1
length: 14
J: TRBJ1-4
size: once
DNA: TGTGCCAGCCGCCGGGACAGGGAGCGAGAAAAACTGTTTTTT
CDR3: CASRRDREREKLFF

D: TRBD2
V: TRBV19
length: 16
J: TRBJ2-5
size: .
DNA: TGTGCCAGTAGTATTAAACGGGGAGGGTTCCAAGAGACCCAGTACTTC
CDR3: CASSIKRGGFQETQYF

D: TRBD1
V: TRBV4-1
length: 15
J: TRBJ1-2
size: .
DNA: TGCGCCAGCAGCCAGGAATGGACAGGGGACTATGGCTACACCTTC
CDR3: CASSQEWTGDYGYTF

D: TRBD2
V: TRBV5-8
length: 17
J: TRBJ2-7
size: .
DNA: TGTGCCAGCAGTTCGGGACAGGGACTAGCGGGGCACTACGAGCAGTACTTC
CDR3: CASSSGQGLAGHYEQYF

D: TRBD1
V: TRBV6-1
length: 14
J: TRBJ1-5
size: .
DNA: TGTGCCAGCAGTAGGACAGGGGACAATCAGCCCCAGCATTTT
CDR3: CASSRTGDNQPQHF

D: TRBD2
V: TRBV6-4
length: 16
J: TRBJ2-1
size: once
DNA: TGTGCCAGCAGTAGTAGCGGGGGGGCGTCCTACAATGAGCAGTTCTTC
CDR3: CASSSSGGASYNEQFF

D: TRBD1
V: TRBV5-4
length: 14
J: TRBJ1-2
size: .
DNA: TGTGCCAGCAGCCCGGACAGGGGGCGGGATGGCTACACCTTC
CDR3: CASSPDRGRDGYTF

D: .
V: TRBV4-2
length: 19
J: TRBJ2-2
size: .
DNA: TGTGCCAGCAGCCAAGGGGGAAGGGGGGGACCTTCGAACACCGGGGAGCTGTTTTTT
CDR3: CASSQGGRGGPSNTGELFF

D: TRBD1
V: TRBV28
length: 14
J: TRBJ1-2
size: .
DNA: TGTGCCAGCAGTTTATATGGAGGGGGCGAAGGCTACACCTTC
CDR3: CASSLYGGGEGYTF

D: TRBD1
V: TRBV5-1
length: 15
J: TRBJ1-1
size: .
DNA: TGCGCCAGCAGCCTCGGACAGGGTTTCAACACTGAAGCTTTCTTT
CDR3: CASSLGQGFNTEAFF

D: TRBD2
V: TRBV6-5
length: 15
J: TRBJ2-7
size: .
DNA: TGTGCCAGTAAGACGTCCGGGACTAGGTCCTACGAGCAGTACTTC
CDR3: CASKTSGTRSYEQYF

D: .
V: TRBV30
length: 11
J: TRBJ1-2
size: .
DNA: TGTGCCTGGTCGAGGGCTTGGGGCTACACCTTC
CDR3: CAWSRAWGYTF

D: .
V: TRBV5-1
length: 15
J: TRBJ1-1
size: .
DNA: TGCGCCAGCAAAACGGGGACTCCCTTGAACACTGAAGCTTTCTTT
CDR3: CASKTGTPLNTEAFF

D: .
V: TRBV18
length: 14
J: TRBJ2-7
size: .
DNA: TGTGCCAGCTCACCACGTGGGGGGTCCTACGAGCAGTACTTC
CDR3: CASSPRGGSYEQYF

D: TRBD1
V: TRBV9
length: 13
J: TRBJ1-1
size: .
DNA: TGTGCCAGCAGCGGAGTGACAGGGTTACGAGCTTTCTTT
CDR3: CASSGVTGLRAFF

D: TRBD2
V: TRBV2
length: 16
J: TRBJ2-1
size: .
DNA: TGTGCCAGCAGTTATAGCGGGGGGGCATCTAGGAATGAGCAGTTCTTC
CDR3: CASSYSGGASRNEQFF

D: .
V: TRBV30
length: 14
J: TRBJ1-1
size: .
DNA: TGTGCCTGGAGTGTAACTCTAAGAGTTAATGAAGCTTTCTTT
CDR3: CAWSVTLRVNEAFF

D: .
V: TRBV19
length: 15
J: TRBJ2-2
size: .
DNA: TGTGCCAGTAGTCCCCGGCCGGGAACCACCGGGGAGCTGTTTTTT
CDR3: CASSPRPGTTGELFF

D: TRBD2
V: TRBV11-2
length: 19
J: TRBJ2-6
size: .
DNA: TGTGCCAGCAGCTCGCTCCTAGCGGCAACAAACTCTGGGGCCAACGTCCTGACTTTC
CDR3: CASSSLLAATNSGANVLTF